The 31 T cell receptor beta chains listed next were all sequenced from one sample in a study of control samples from healthy donors and cancer patients. Sequencing used immunoSEQ multiplex PCR; TCRdb keeps in-frame clones, though not all of them. Found here are 120,000 or so clones, roughly 90% of them singletons; the top ten hold less than 2.5%. Source material: blood. Every receptor here comes from a young man in good health.

The chain links TRBV7-3 to TRBJ2-3; 9 bases align to TRBD1. CDR1 and CDR2 from the germline V gene are SGHTA and FQGTGA. Losses at the gene ends were 5 bases for V and 1 base for J; bases not matched to a gene: 4. CDR3 size: 15 residues. In DNA, the CDR3 is TGTGCCAGCAGCATGGACAGGGGACGCACAGATACGCAGTATTTT. Residues: CASSMDRGRTDTQYF.

The chain combines TRBV2 with TRBJ1-4, with TRBD1 matching over 10 bases. After removal of 7 bases from V and 8 bases from J, the junction contained 7 bases not matched to a gene. Looked up from germline, CDR1 is SNHLY and CDR2 is FYNNEI. This CDR3 region has 14 residues. The CDR3 spells CASKATGGAEKLFF. As DNA, the CDR3 is TGTGCCAGCAAAGCGACAGGGGGCGCAGAAAAACTGTTTTTT.

The chain recombines TRBV28 with TRBJ1-2, with D unclear. This CDR3 spans 17 amino acids. Trimming took off 5 bases at V and 2 bases at J, with 21 bases between the two ends. Per the germline V gene, CDR1 is MDHEN and CDR2 is SYDVKM. This CDR3 reads CASSPQTKQRTNYGYTF. The CDR3 region has the DNA TGTGCCAGCAGTCCGCAGACAAAACAAAGAACCAACTATGGCTACACCTTC.

The chain uses TRBV7-8 and TRBJ2-5; no clear D gene. Germline V CDR1 and CDR2: SGHVS, FQNEAQ. The V end lost 4 bases, the J end lost 7 bases, and 16 bases lay between the germline ends. This CDR3 comprises 14 residues. The CDR3 bases are TGTGCCAGCAGCTCGTCCTCCACGGTGAGGACCCAGTACTTC. Translated: CASSSSSTVRTQYF.

The chain links TRBV28 to TRBJ1-2; D uncertain. Trimming took 3 bases from V and 4 from J, leaving 18 bases between them. The CDR3 loop spans 16 amino acids. The germline V gene has CDR1 MDHEN and CDR2 SYDVKM. The CDR3 loop is CASSFPSGPLTYGYTF. The CDR3 DNA reads TGTGCCAGCAGTTTTCCTTCGGGCCCCCTAACCTATGGCTACACCTTC.

This chain links TRBV5-1 with TRBJ2-3; 13 bases agree with TRBD2. Unmatched junction bases numbered 4, after V lost 1 base and J lost 11 bases. The CDR3 runs to 14 residues. Germline V CDR1 and CDR2: SGHRS, YFSETQ. The CDR3 spells CASSLRGTSGEQYF. The CDR3 DNA sequence: TGCGCCAGCAGCTTGAGGGGGACTAGCGGGGAGCAGTATTTT.

The rearrangement uses TRBV20-1 and TRBJ2-2; 7 bases are shared with TRBD2. The germline V gene encodes CDR1 DFQATT and CDR2 SNEGSKA (reference sequence). The CDR3 runs 11 residues. The V segment lost 6 bases and the J segment 9 bases; nucleotides outside the gene matches: 4. The CDR3 spells CSAERGRELFF. The CDR3 region has the DNA TGCAGTGCAGAGCGGGGAAGGGAGCTGTTTTTT.

Only one count was recorded for this clone. V gene TRBV7-9 combines with J gene TRBJ2-1; possible D gene TRBD1, 6 bases. V lost 6 bases and J lost 7, with 10 bases in between. The CDR3 is 12 amino acids. The V gene's germline CDR1 is SEHNR and CDR2 FQNEAQ (reference sequence). The chain's CDR3 is CASRAGVNEQFF. CDR3 nucleotides: TGTGCCAGCAGGGCAGGGGTAAATGAGCAGTTCTTC.

Here the CDR3 DNA reads TGTGCCAGCAGCTTAGGAGGACAGGTTTCAGATACGCAGTATTTT. Its translation is CASSLGGQVSDTQYF. The rearrangement joins TRBV7-8 to TRBJ2-3; 7 nucleotides match TRBD1. After removal of 1 base from V and 4 bases from J, the junction contained 5 bases not matched to a gene. This CDR3 comprises 15 residues. Per germline, CDR1 SGHVS and CDR2 FQNEAQ.

CDR3 sequence reads: CASSYSTKDNSYEQYV. As DNA, the CDR3 is TGTGCCAGCAGTTACTCGACGAAGGATAACTCCTACGAGCAGTACGTC. The chain joins TRBV6-2 or TRBV6-3 to TRBJ2-7, with no clear D. V was shortened by 0 bases and J by 0 bases, with 12 bases between the two germline ends. CDR1 is MNHEY, CDR2 SVGEGT, per germline. This CDR3 region has 16 residues.

This clone was counted a few times. This chain joins TRBV12-3 or TRBV12-4 and TRBJ1-5; D remains ambiguous. The CDR3 length is 13 residues. Trimming left V 6 bases short and J 2 bases short, with 8 bases between. CDR3 DNA sequence: TGTGCCAGCAGGGGCGACGGCAATCAGCCCCAGCATTTT. As protein: CASRGDGNQPQHF.

The rearrangement joins TRBV14 to TRBJ1-1; no reliable D call. CDR3 size: 15 residues. Germline CDR1 and CDR2: SGHDN and FVKESK. Trimming took off 0 bases at V and 4 bases at J, with 12 bases between the two ends. The CDR3 bases are TGTGCCAGCAGCCAAGATCATTTCAGTCCCACTGAAGCTTTCTTT. It translates to CASSQDHFSPTEAFF.

The rearrangement links TRBV6-2 or TRBV6-3 to TRBJ1-5; D unresolved. The V and J ends lost 2 bases and 4 bases respectively, with 3 bases between them. CDR3 size: 12 residues. Per germline, CDR1 MNHEY and CDR2 SVGEGT. CDR3 in amino acids: CASSYRNQPQHF. In DNA form, the CDR3 reads TGTGCCAGCAGTTACCGAAATCAGCCCCAGCATTTT.

This rearrangement joins TRBV5-4 to TRBJ1-3; D is possibly TRBD1 (6 bases). In germline, CDR1 is SGHNT, CDR2 YYREEE (reference sequence). The V gene lost 2 bases and the J gene lost 11 bases, with 20 bases spanning the gap. This CDR3 region has 15 residues. The DNA for the CDR3 is TGTGCCAGCAGCTTCGGCCTACAGGGTTCCCAAGCCATATATTTT. Its protein product is CASSFGLQGSQAIYF.

The chain joins TRBV5-4 to TRBJ2-1, with TRBD2 identical over 10 bases. V gave up 6 bases and J gave up 7 bases; unmatched junction bases: 7. Germline CDR1 reads SGHNT; CDR2 reads YYREEE (reference sequence). This CDR3 region has 14 residues. DNA for the CDR3: TGTGCCAGCACCGCTAGCGGGAGAGCTAATGAGCAGTTCTTC. Amino acids: CASTASGRANEQFF.

The chain carries TRBV5-5 and TRBJ1-6, with unresolved D. The V end was cut by 0 bases, the J end by 8 bases, with 12 bases between. This CDR3 is 15 amino acids long. Germline values: CDR1 SGHKS, CDR2 YYEKEE (reference sequence). DNA of the CDR3: TGTGCCAGCAGCTTGGGGGTCGGGGATTATTCACCCCTCCACTTT. This codes for CASSLGVGDYSPLHF.

The chain is built from TRBV2 and TRBJ1-2; 7 bases are shared with TRBD1. The germline CDR1 and CDR2 sequences are SNHLY and FYNNEI. The CDR3 length is 13 residues. Losses at the gene ends were 5 bases for V and 4 bases for J; bases not matched to a gene: 4. This chain's CDR3 is CASSLQGGYGYTF. CDR3 nucleotides: TGTGCCAGCAGTCTTCAGGGGGGCTATGGCTACACCTTC.

V gene TRBV5-1 combines with J gene TRBJ2-7, with D unclear. The V gene lost 0 bases and the J gene lost 4 bases, with 8 bases spanning the gap. Looked up from germline, CDR1 is SGHRS and CDR2 is YFSETQ. The CDR3 covers 13 residues. Here the CDR3 DNA reads TGCGCCAGCAGCTTGGGAGCCGAATACGAGCAGTACTTC. Its translation is CASSLGAEYEQYF.

V gene TRBV10-3 combines with J gene TRBJ2-2; D unresolved. The CDR3 loop spans 14 amino acids. V was trimmed by 7 bases and J by 0 bases, leaving 9 bases between them. Germline values: CDR1 ENHRY, CDR2 SYGVKD. CDR3 DNA: TGTGCCATCAACCCGAATTCGAACACCGGGGAGCTGTTTTTT. Its protein is CAINPNSNTGELFF.

This chain connects TRBV25-1 to TRBJ1-1; 8 positions match TRBD1. The V gene's germline CDR1 is MGHDK and CDR2 SYGVNS. The CDR3 contains 14 residues. J gave up 4 bases and V 6 bases, and 7 bases lay outside the gene matches. This CDR3 reads CASRSRGRFTEAFF. In DNA form, the CDR3 reads TGTGCCAGCAGATCCAGGGGGCGCTTCACTGAAGCTTTCTTT.

This clone was seen a single time. The gene calls are TRBV9 and TRBJ1-6; the D gene is possibly TRBD1 (5 bases). CDR1 is SGDLS and CDR2 is YYNGEE in the germline V gene. The CDR3 consists of 15 residues. Between the trimmed V and J ends, which lost 3 bases and 6 bases, there was a span of 13 bases. The CDR3 reads CASSAGGVGNSPLHF. DNA of the CDR3: TGTGCCAGCAGCGCGGGGGGAGTTGGTAATTCACCCCTCCACTTT.

This chain joins TRBV9 and TRBJ2-3, with D possibly being TRBD2 (7 bases). Germline assignment: CDR1 SGDLS and CDR2 YYNGEE. This CDR3 contains 15 residues. Trimming pared 4 bases from V and 0 bases from J, leaving 12 bases between. This CDR3 reads CASSPGDYSTDTQYF. The DNA for the CDR3 is TGTGCCAGCAGCCCAGGGGACTACAGCACAGATACGCAGTATTTT.

CDR3 loop: CASSPGAGGLIETQYF. In DNA, the CDR3 is TGTGCCAGCAGCCCGGGAGCGGGAGGGCTAATAGAGACCCAGTACTTC. The chain carries TRBV5-4 and TRBJ2-5, with 10 bases matching TRBD2. The CDR3 length is 16 residues. Germline assignment: CDR1 SGHNT and CDR2 YYREEE (reference sequence). V lost 4 bases, J lost 4 bases, and 10 bases stayed unmatched.

This clone is a singleton in its sample. The gene calls are TRBV12-3 or TRBV12-4 and TRBJ1-4; no clear D gene. V dropped 1 base and J dropped 8 bases, with 8 bases sitting between them. The CDR3 contains 13 residues. The CDR3 DNA is TGTGCCAGCAGTTTAGGGTGGAGGGAAAAACTGTTTTTT. As protein: CASSLGWREKLFF.

The rearrangement links TRBV20-1 to TRBJ2-1, with D hard to call. The germline V gene encodes CDR1 DFQATT and CDR2 SNEGSKA (reference sequence). This CDR3 is built from 11 residues. The CDR3 DNA reads as TGCAGCGGCTGGTCCTACAATGAGCAGTTCTTC. It translates to CSGWSYNEQFF.

The chain employs TRBV18 and TRBJ2-1; D remains ambiguous. The germline V gene has CDR1 KGHSH and CDR2 LQKENI. The CDR3 is 15 amino acids. V was cut by 3 bases and J by 6 bases, with 15 bases left in between. The CDR3 sequence is CASSPPTDGANEQFF. In DNA, the CDR3 is TGTGCCAGCTCACCCCCCACGGACGGCGCCAATGAGCAGTTCTTC.

This rearrangement joins TRBV30 to TRBJ2-1, with 10 bases matching TRBD1. The CDR3 loop spans 15 amino acids. The V segment lost 3 bases and the J segment 2 bases; nucleotides outside the gene matches: 4. Germline V CDR1 and CDR2: GTSNPN, SVGIG (reference sequence). The CDR3 loop is CAWSPGQGAYNEQFF. CDR3 bases: TGTGCCTGGAGCCCCGGACAGGGGGCCTACAATGAGCAGTTCTTC.

The V call is TRBV3-1 (or the pseudogene TRBV3-2), the J call TRBJ2-6; no firm D call. Germline CDR1 and CDR2: LGHDT and YNNKEL (reference sequence). The CDR3 covers 17 residues. With 0 bases removed from V and 1 base from J, the gap between germline ends came to 10 bases. CDR3 in DNA: TGTGCCAGCAGCCAAGAGACTTCTATATCTGGGGCCAACGTCCTGACTTTC. Its protein is CASSQETSISGANVLTF.

V gene TRBV2 combines with J gene TRBJ2-7, with D unresolved. The CDR3 loop spans 17 amino acids. Germline V gene sequence: CDR1 SNHLY, CDR2 FYNNEI. V was clipped by 2 bases and J by 0 bases, with 17 bases between them. The CDR3 coding sequence is TGTGCCAGCAGTGAATGGAAAAGGCAGCAGAGCTCCTACGAGCAGTACTTC. Translated, it gives CASSEWKRQQSSYEQYF.

V is TRBV6-2 or TRBV6-3 and J is TRBJ1-1; a possible D gene is TRBD1 (5 bases). The CDR3 runs 17 residues. Trimming shortened V by 0 bases and J by 3 bases, and 17 bases separated the two germline ends. Germline-derived CDR1 and CDR2 are MNHEY and SVGEGT. This CDR3 is CASSYSIDAGRDTEAFF. CDR3 nucleotide sequence: TGTGCCAGCAGTTACTCCATCGATGCGGGCAGGGACACTGAAGCTTTCTTT.

The gene calls are TRBV19 and TRBJ2-5, with D tentatively TRBD1 or TRBD2 (5 bases each). The V gene's germline CDR1 is LNHDA and CDR2 SQIVND (reference sequence). The CDR3 runs 13 residues. V was clipped by 4 bases and J by 7 bases, with 13 bases between them. The CDR3 coding sequence is TGTGCCAGTAGTAGTGGGGGTCTAGGGACCCAGTACTTC. Residues: CASSSGGLGTQYF.